The 27 T cell receptor beta chains given below trace back to one sample, sequenced in a study of T-cell reconstitution after alpha-beta-depleted transplantation in children. Researchers prepared the TCRbeta library using unique molecular identifiers, the study reports. MiXCR was run by TCRdb on the PCR reads, yielding one entry per CDR3 protein. The repertoire holds about 830,000 distinct CDR3 sequences, around 15% seen once, with 5% in the top ten. The material was PBMCs, mostly from graft donor cells, obtained 360 days after TCRalphabeta/CD19-depleted stem cell transplant. Receptor source: a male patient under 18 who had a stem cell transplant for acute lymphoblastic leukemia, so the T cells may come from the graft donor.

This clonotype has ten or more counts. The chain links TRBV6-2 or TRBV6-3 to TRBJ2-7, with D tentatively TRBD1 (5 bases). The germline gives CDR1 MNHEY, CDR2 SVGEGT. With 7 bases removed from V and 0 bases from J, the gap between germline ends came to 13 bases. The CDR3 sequence is 14 residues long. CDR3 protein: CASTIPGHSYEQYF. DNA for the CDR3: TGTGCCAGCACCATACCAGGACACTCCTACGAGCAGTACTTC.

This clonotype turned up a few times. The chain carries TRBV9 and TRBJ2-1; D is uncertain. The V and J ends lost 0 bases and 0 bases respectively, with 13 bases between them. CDR3 length: 17 residues. Germline V lookup: CDR1 SGDLS, CDR2 YYNGEE. Written as DNA, the CDR3 is TGTGCCAGCAGCGTAGGCGGTGCGGTTAGCTCCTACAATGAGCAGTTCTTC. Translating gives CASSVGGAVSSYNEQFF.

This sequence joins TRBV6-1 and TRBJ2-1; D gene uncertain. V lost 5 bases and J lost 5, with 16 bases in between. CDR3 length: 15 amino acids. Germline V CDR1 and CDR2: MNHNS, SASEGT. The CDR3 region has the DNA TGTGCCAGCAGTCCGACGACTGGACCCCACAATGAGCAGTTCTTC. The encoded protein is CASSPTTGPHNEQFF.

The genes are TRBV29-1 and TRBJ2-7; 12 nucleotides line up with TRBD2. Germline CDR1 is SQVTM and CDR2 is ANQGSEA. This CDR3 region has 13 residues. J lost 7 bases, V lost 8 bases, and 9 bases had no gene match. The CDR3 sequence is CSSGGLAGNEQYF. In nucleotides, the CDR3 is TGCAGCTCGGGTGGACTAGCGGGAAATGAGCAGTACTTC.

This clonotype was observed many times. The chain is built from TRBV12-3 or TRBV12-4 and TRBJ1-1; the D is unclear. This CDR3 contains 12 residues. V was clipped by 3 bases and J by 1 base, with 3 bases between them. The CDR3 bases are TGTGCCAGCAGTTTCGCGAACACTGAAGCTTTCTTT. Its protein product is CASSFANTEAFF.

This clonotype appeared a few times. The gene calls are TRBV7-3 and TRBJ2-1; D not resolved. Trimming took off 2 bases at V and 8 bases at J, with 10 bases between the two ends. Germline CDR1 reads SGHTA; CDR2 reads FQGTGA. The CDR3 runs to 13 residues. The CDR3 protein is CASSLSSRDEQFF. The CDR3 bases are TGTGCCAGCAGCTTATCTTCTCGGGATGAGCAGTTCTTC. The full variable domain, rest sourced from reference TRBV7-3 and TRBJ2-1, is GAGVSQTPSNKVTEKGKYVELRCDPISGHTALYWYRQSLGQGPEFLIYFQGTGAADDSGLPNDRFFAVRPEGSVSTLKIQRTERGDSAVYLCASSLSSRDEQFFGPGTRLTVL.

In its sample, this clonotype was seen many times. The CDR3 bases are TGTGCCAGCTCACCGCCAGGGGCCTACGAGCAGTACTTC. Its protein product is CASSPPGAYEQYF. J is TRBJ2-7 and V is TRBV18; weak D call: TRBD1 (6 bases). The CDR3 is 13 residues long. Germline values: CDR1 KGHSH, CDR2 LQKENI. V was clipped by 3 bases and J by 2 bases, with 8 bases between them.

The table lists this clonotype with a few counts. The chain couples TRBV7-7 to TRBJ1-2; D may be TRBD1 (6 bases). With 7 bases removed from V and 2 bases from J, the gap between germline ends came to 41 bases. The CDR3 spans 23 residues. Germline V CDR1 and CDR2: SSHAT, FNYEAQ (reference sequence). CDR3 sequence: CASTNDQEKPRFRTGLENYGYTF. The CDR3 DNA follows: TGTGCCAGCACCAACGACCAGGAGAAGCCGCGATTCCGAACAGGGCTCGAGAACTATGGCTACACCTTC.

This clonotype was counted between two and nine times. The chain uses TRBV7-3 and TRBJ2-7; 10 bases agree with TRBD2. The CDR3 has 16 amino acids. V dropped 2 bases and J dropped 5; count of bases not matched to a gene: 9. CDR1 is SGHTA and CDR2 is FQGTGA in the germline V gene. DNA for the CDR3: TGTGCCAGCAGCTTATGGAGGACTAGCGGTCCAAACGAGCAGTACTTC. Its translation is CASSLWRTSGPNEQYF.

This chain links TRBV20-1 with TRBJ1-5, with 7 bases aligning to TRBD1. Unmatched junction bases numbered 9, after V lost 6 bases and J lost 1 base. This CDR3 is built from 15 residues. Germline CDR1 and CDR2: DFQATT and SNEGSKA (reference sequence). DNA of the CDR3: TGCAGTGCAGCAACAGGGGCGAGGAGCAATCAGCCCCAGCATTTT. Its protein is CSAATGARSNQPQHF.

This clonotype was counted between two and nine times. The V gene is TRBV5-1, the J gene TRBJ1-5; D is ambiguous. Per germline, CDR1 SGHRS and CDR2 YFSETQ. The CDR3 consists of 15 residues. The V and J ends lost 0 bases and 6 bases respectively, with 13 bases between them. The CDR3 coding sequence is TGCGCCAGCAGCTTGGGGTCCGGTTTCGGTCAGCCCCAGCATTTT. Protein: CASSLGSGFGQPQHF.

The chain employs TRBV5-1 and TRBJ2-7; 10 bases are shared with TRBD2. Per the germline V gene, CDR1 is SGHRS and CDR2 is YFSETQ. The CDR3 length is 15 residues. Losses at the gene ends were 1 base for V and 4 bases for J; bases not matched to a gene: 5. The DNA of the CDR3 is TGCGCCAGCAGCTTGCGGACTAGCGGAATTTACGAGCAGTACTTC. Translated, it gives CASSLRTSGIYEQYF.

The chain recombines TRBV9 with TRBJ2-1, with 8 bases fitting TRBD2. CDR3 length equals 14 residues. In germline, CDR1 is SGDLS, CDR2 YYNGEE. With 8 bases clipped from V and 3 bases from J, the junction kept 7 bases outside the gene matches. The CDR3 nucleotides are TGTGCCAGTAAGACTAGCGAAAACTACAATGAGCAGTTCTTC. Protein product: CASKTSENYNEQFF.

This clonotype was observed a few times. This sequence joins TRBV7-9 and TRBJ1-3, with D perhaps TRBD1 (5 bases). The CDR3 is 16 residues long. Germline V gene sequence: CDR1 SEHNR, CDR2 FQNEAQ (reference sequence). V lost 4 bases and J lost 0, with 13 bases in between. For the CDR3, the DNA is TGTGCCAGCAGCTCCTCGGACAAGGTCTCTGGAAACACCATATATTTT. Protein product: CASSSSDKVSGNTIYF.

The J gene is TRBJ2-2, the V gene TRBV29-1; D perhaps matches TRBD2 (5 bases). CDR1 is SQVTM and CDR2 is ANQGSEA in the germline V gene. V lost 5 bases and J lost 1, with 8 bases in between. There are 13 residues in the CDR3. DNA for the CDR3: TGCAGCGTTCTAGCTGTGAACACCGGGGAGCTGTTTTTT. Its translation is CSVLAVNTGELFF.

This clonotype has just a few counts. This chain joins TRBV4-1 and TRBJ1-1; D is undetermined. The germline V and J ends were trimmed by 0 bases and 7 bases, with 9 bases remaining between them. Germline V gene data show CDR1 as MGHRA and CDR2 as YSYEKL. The CDR3 is made up of 13 amino acids. CDR3 sequence (DNA): TGCGCCAGCAGCCAAGATGGTCGGGGTGAAGCTTTCTTT. Protein product: CASSQDGRGEAFF.

The chain employs TRBV7-7 and TRBJ2-1; 7 nucleotides match TRBD1. Germline values: CDR1 SSHAT, CDR2 FNYEAQ (reference sequence). Germline trimming cut 5 bases from V and 10 bases from J; bases unmatched to any gene: 11. The CDR3 is made up of 14 amino acids. Here the CDR3 reads CASSPALRGGEQFF. CDR3 DNA: TGTGCCAGCAGCCCGGCTTTACGAGGGGGCGAGCAGTTCTTC.

This chain links TRBV2 with TRBJ2-1; D is uncertain. The V and J ends lost 7 bases and 3 bases respectively, with 7 bases between them. Germline V lookup: CDR1 SNHLY, CDR2 FYNNEI. This CDR3 has 12 amino acids. CDR3 nucleotides: TGTGCCAGCAAGTCGGACTACAATGAGCAGTTCTTC. Its translation: CASKSDYNEQFF.

The J gene is TRBJ1-2, the V gene TRBV4-1; TRBD1 aligns across 7 bases. The CDR3 runs to 14 residues. Per the germline V gene, CDR1 is MGHRA and CDR2 is YSYEKL. V was clipped by 0 bases and J by 7 bases; unmatched bases: 5. As DNA, the CDR3 is TGCGCCAGCAGCCAAGACGACAGGGTAGGTGGCTACACCTTC. This codes for CASSQDDRVGGYTF.

This chain uses TRBV25-1 with TRBJ1-2; D is unclear. This CDR3 region has 11 residues. Trimming pared 2 bases from V and 7 bases from J, leaving 5 bases between. CDR1 is MGHDK, CDR2 SYGVNS, per germline. CDR3 bases: TGTGCCAGCAGTGAAAGGGCTGGCTACACCTTC. Its protein is CASSERAGYTF.

J is TRBJ1-1 and V is TRBV20-1, with TRBD1 as a possible D gene (6 bases). CDR1 is DFQATT, CDR2 SNEGSKA, per germline (reference sequence). The CDR3 covers 14 residues. Trimming pared 6 bases from V and 1 base from J, leaving 15 bases between. As DNA, the CDR3 is TGCAGTGCGGCCCTTGACAGGTCGAACACTGAAGCTTTCTTT. Its translation: CSAALDRSNTEAFF.

This clonotype has only a few counts. The J gene is TRBJ2-5, the V gene TRBV20-1; 9 nucleotides match TRBD1. The CDR3 loop spans 14 amino acids. Germline CDR1 DFQATT, CDR2 SNEGSKA (reference sequence). V was clipped by 6 bases and J by 4 bases; unmatched bases: 9. CDR3 residues: CSALTGGGGETQYF. As DNA, the CDR3 is TGCAGTGCCCTTACAGGGGGCGGTGGAGAGACCCAGTACTTC.

This chain uses TRBV2 with TRBJ2-3; D possibly corresponds to TRBD2 (5 bases). This CDR3 is built from 12 residues. Germline loops: CDR1 SNHLY, CDR2 FYNNEI. V was pared by 10 bases and J by 5 bases, with 13 bases between. The CDR3 here is CAIYRRGDTQYF. CDR3 nucleotide sequence: TGTGCCATCTACCGACGGGGAGATACGCAGTATTTT. Based on the CDR3 plus reference TRBV2 and TRBJ2-3, the full variable domain is EPEVTQTPSHQVTQMGQEVILRCVPISNHLYFYWYRQILGQKVEFLVSFYNNEISEKSEIFDDQFSVERPDGSNFTLKIRSTKLEDSAMYFCAIYRRGDTQYFGPGTRLTVL.

Only a few counts were recorded for this clonotype. The genes are TRBV5-5 and TRBJ2-3, with D unclear. The germline gives CDR1 SGHKS, CDR2 YYEKEE (reference sequence). The CDR3 is 14 residues long. V was trimmed by 2 bases and J by 4 bases, leaving 11 bases between them. This CDR3 is CASSFGQPADTQYF. The CDR3 bases are TGTGCCAGCAGCTTCGGCCAGCCGGCAGATACGCAGTATTTT. The full variable domain, in which reference TRBV5-5 and TRBJ2-3 provide the parts outside the CDR3, is DAGVTQSPTHLIKTRGQQVTLRCSPISGHKSVSWYQQVLGQGPQFIFQYYEKEERGRGNFPDRFSARQFPNYSSELNVNALLLGDSALYLCASSFGQPADTQYFGPGTRLTVL.

Only a few counts were recorded for this clonotype. The chain carries TRBV4-1 and TRBJ1-2; weak D call: TRBD1 (5 bases). Trimming removed 3 bases at V and 6 bases at J, with 11 bases between. CDR3 length: 13 amino acids. Germline values: CDR1 MGHRA, CDR2 YSYEKL. Written as DNA, the CDR3 is TGCGCCAGCAGCCAGACGGGACTTGATGGCTACACCTTC. Translated, it gives CASSQTGLDGYTF.

The sample holds a few counts of this clonotype. This chain joins TRBV20-1 and TRBJ2-1; 8 bases line up with TRBD2. This CDR3 comprises 15 residues. Germline assignment: CDR1 DFQATT and CDR2 SNEGSKA (reference sequence). Trimming removed 7 bases from V and 6 bases from J; junction bases left unmatched: 14. Written as DNA, the CDR3 is TGCAGTGGTCGTAGGGTAGCGGGGTCAAGCAATGAGCAGTTCTTC. Translating it yields CSGRRVAGSSNEQFF.

The genes are TRBV7-3 and TRBJ2-1, with TRBD2 matching over 7 bases. This CDR3 is built from 15 residues. The V segment lost 5 bases and the J segment 8 bases; nucleotides outside the gene matches: 12. Germline V gene sequence: CDR1 SGHTA, CDR2 FQGTGA. The CDR3 nucleotides are TGTGCCAGCAGCCCCAGGACTAGAAGGGGCGATGAGCAGTTCTTC. Translating it yields CASSPRTRRGDEQFF.